The 5 T cell receptor beta chains below all came from one sample that was sequenced in a study of technical replicates of blood from a handful of donors. TCRdb keeps only in-frame clones here, not all; method: immunoSEQ multiplex PCR. The table lists about 89,000 clones, 85% to 95% of them singletons, with about 0.25% in the top ten. The sequencing sample was made of T cells isolated from PBMCs. Every receptor here comes from a human donor in good health.

The chain recombines TRBV6-6 with TRBJ2-2, with 7 bases identical to TRBD1. CDR1 MNHNY and CDR2 SVGAGI come from the germline V gene (reference sequence). V lost 4 bases to trimming and J lost 0 bases; unmatched junction nucleotides: 5. The CDR3 contains 16 residues. CDR3 in amino acids: CASSLRTGSNTGELFF. CDR3 coding DNA: TGTGCCAGCAGTTTACGGACAGGATCGAACACCGGGGAGCTGTTTTTT.

The chain recombines TRBV6-1 with TRBJ2-7; unclear D gene. Germline V lookup: CDR1 MNHNS, CDR2 SASEGT. V was trimmed by 7 bases and J by 2 bases, leaving 18 bases between them. The CDR3 has 15 amino acids. Written as DNA, the CDR3 is TGTGCCAGCACCACTTATGGAGATGCCGCCTACGAGCAGTACTTC. Translating gives CASTTYGDAAYEQYF.

The chain is built from TRBV29-1 and TRBJ2-2; D call uncertain. From germline, CDR1 is SQVTM and CDR2 ANQGSEA. This CDR3 spans 13 amino acids. V dropped 7 bases and J dropped 1 base, with 10 bases sitting between them. The chain's CDR3 is CSGSTVNTGELFF. In DNA, the CDR3 is TGCAGCGGATCCACAGTGAACACCGGGGAGCTGTTTTTT.

The chain carries TRBV5-6 and TRBJ2-1, with TRBD2 matching over 11 bases. Trimming took 4 bases from V and 7 from J; bases not matched to a gene: 10. The CDR3 runs 16 residues. From germline, CDR1 is SGHDT and CDR2 YYEEEE. CDR3 coding DNA: TGTGCCAGCAGCAAACTGACTAGCGGGAATTTAAATGAGCAGTTCTTC. Protein: CASSKLTSGNLNEQFF.

This clone has just one count. The genes are TRBV7-2 and TRBJ1-2; D not resolved. Germline loops: CDR1 SGHTA, CDR2 FQGNSA. Trimming stripped 4 bases from V and 3 bases from J, with 12 bases between. The CDR3 is made up of 14 amino acids. CDR3 residues: CASSSLRADYGYTF. CDR3 coding DNA: TGTGCCAGCAGCTCCCTACGAGCGGACTATGGCTACACCTTC.